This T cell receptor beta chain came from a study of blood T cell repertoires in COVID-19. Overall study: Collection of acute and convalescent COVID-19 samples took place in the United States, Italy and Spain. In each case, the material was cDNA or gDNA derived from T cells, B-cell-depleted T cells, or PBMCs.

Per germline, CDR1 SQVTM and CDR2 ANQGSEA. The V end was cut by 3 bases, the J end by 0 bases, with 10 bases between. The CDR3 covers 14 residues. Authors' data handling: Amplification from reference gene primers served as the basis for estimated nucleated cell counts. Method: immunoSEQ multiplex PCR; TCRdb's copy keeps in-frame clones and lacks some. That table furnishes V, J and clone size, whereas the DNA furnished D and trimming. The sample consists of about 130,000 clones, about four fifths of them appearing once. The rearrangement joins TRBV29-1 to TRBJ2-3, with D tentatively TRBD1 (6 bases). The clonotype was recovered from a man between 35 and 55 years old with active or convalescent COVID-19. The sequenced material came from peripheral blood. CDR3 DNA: TGCAGCGTTGACCTGGGGACAAGCACAGATACGCAGTATTTT. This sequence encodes CSVDLGTSTDTQYF.